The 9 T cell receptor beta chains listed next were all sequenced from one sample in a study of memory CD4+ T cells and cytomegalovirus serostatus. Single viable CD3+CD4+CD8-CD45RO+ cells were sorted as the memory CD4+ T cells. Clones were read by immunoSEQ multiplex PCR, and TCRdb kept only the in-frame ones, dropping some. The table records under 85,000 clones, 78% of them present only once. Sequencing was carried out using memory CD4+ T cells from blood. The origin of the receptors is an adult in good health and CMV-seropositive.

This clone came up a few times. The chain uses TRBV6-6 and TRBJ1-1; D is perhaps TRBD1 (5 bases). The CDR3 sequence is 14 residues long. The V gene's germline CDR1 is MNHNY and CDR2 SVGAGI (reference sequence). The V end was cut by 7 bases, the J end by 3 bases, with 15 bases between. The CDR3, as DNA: TGTGCCAGCAAGGTCCAGGGTGCGGACACTGAAGCTTTCTTT. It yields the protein CASKVQGADTEAFF.

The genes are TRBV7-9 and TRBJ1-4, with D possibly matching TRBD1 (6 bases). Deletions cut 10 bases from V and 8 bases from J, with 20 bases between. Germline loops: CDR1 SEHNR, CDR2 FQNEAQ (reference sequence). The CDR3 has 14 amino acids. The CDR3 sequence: CATNPSGAGEKLFF. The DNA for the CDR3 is TGTGCCACAAATCCCTCAGGGGCGGGGGAAAAACTGTTTTTT.

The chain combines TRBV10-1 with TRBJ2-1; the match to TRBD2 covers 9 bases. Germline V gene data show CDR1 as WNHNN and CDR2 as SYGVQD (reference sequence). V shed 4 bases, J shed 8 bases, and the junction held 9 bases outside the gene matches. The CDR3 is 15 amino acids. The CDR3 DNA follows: TGCGCCAGCAGTGCTAGCGGGATGACGGTGGATGAGCAGTTCTTC. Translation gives CASSASGMTVDEQFF.

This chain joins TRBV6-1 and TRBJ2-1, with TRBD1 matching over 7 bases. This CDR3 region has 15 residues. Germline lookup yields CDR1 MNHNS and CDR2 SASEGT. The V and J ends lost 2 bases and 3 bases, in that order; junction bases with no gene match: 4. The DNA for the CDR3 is TGTGCCAGCAGTGAATACAGGGGCAGCTACAATGAGCAGTTCTTC. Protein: CASSEYRGSYNEQFF.

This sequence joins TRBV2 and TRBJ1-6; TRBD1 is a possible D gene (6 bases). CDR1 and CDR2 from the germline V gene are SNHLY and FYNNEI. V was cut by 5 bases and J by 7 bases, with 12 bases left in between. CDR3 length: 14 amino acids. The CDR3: CASSQGHRNSPLHF. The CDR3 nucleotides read TGTGCCAGCAGTCAGGGACACCGCAATTCACCCCTCCACTTT.

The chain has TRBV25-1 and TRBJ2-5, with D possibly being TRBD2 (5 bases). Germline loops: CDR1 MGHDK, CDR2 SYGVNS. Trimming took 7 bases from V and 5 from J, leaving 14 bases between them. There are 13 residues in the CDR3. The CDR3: CASKGSPGETQYF. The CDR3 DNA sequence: TGTGCCAGCAAAGGCTCCCCGGGGGAGACCCAGTACTTC.

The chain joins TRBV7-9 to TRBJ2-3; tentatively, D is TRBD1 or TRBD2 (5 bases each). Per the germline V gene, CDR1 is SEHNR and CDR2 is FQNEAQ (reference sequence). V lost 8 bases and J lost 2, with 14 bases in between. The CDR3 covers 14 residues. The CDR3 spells CASSITGTTDTQYF. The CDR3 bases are TGTGCCAGCTCCATCACCGGGACCACAGATACGCAGTATTTT.

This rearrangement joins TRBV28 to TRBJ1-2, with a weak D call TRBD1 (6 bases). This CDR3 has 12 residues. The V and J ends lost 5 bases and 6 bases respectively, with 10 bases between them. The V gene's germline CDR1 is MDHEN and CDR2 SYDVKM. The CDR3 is CASSADRHGYTF. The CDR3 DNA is TGTGCCAGCAGTGCCGACAGGCATGGCTACACCTTC.

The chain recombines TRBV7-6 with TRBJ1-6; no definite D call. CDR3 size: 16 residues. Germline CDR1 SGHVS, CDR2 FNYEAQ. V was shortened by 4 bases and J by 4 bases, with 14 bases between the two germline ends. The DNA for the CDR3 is TGTGCCAGCAGCTCCGGACCGACACAATATAATTCACCCCTCCACTTT. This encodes CASSSGPTQYNSPLHF.